A single sample is the source of the 32 T cell receptor beta chains below, sequenced in a study of OX40 agonist ivuxolimab in advanced cancers. Library preparation used the immunoSEQ multiplex PCR assay. TCRdb stores this immuneACCESS table with in-frame sequences only. Part of the clones is absent; in the studies checked, under half of the shortfall reflects unresolved V genes, and no reason is known for the rest. Present in this sample are under 100,000 clones, about four fifths of which were seen just once. The ten largest account for approximately 5.5% of the sample. Sequences were derived from CD4+ or CD8+ T cells sorted from blood, sampled in a trial of the OX40 agonist ivuxolimab. The receptors come from an adult with an advanced solid tumor such as melanoma, head and neck, liver or kidney cancer.

The chain combines TRBV2 with TRBJ1-1; 9 bases align to TRBD1. CDR1 and CDR2 (germline): SNHLY, FYNNEI. V shed 2 bases, J shed 4 bases, and the junction held 8 bases outside the gene matches. This CDR3 contains 16 residues. CDR3 coding DNA: TGTGCCAGCAGTGAAAAAAGAGGGACAGGGAGCACTGAAGCTTTCTTT. This gives the protein CASSEKRGTGSTEAFF.

This chain connects TRBV10-3 to TRBJ2-7; 7 bases fit TRBD2. V gave up 0 bases and J gave up 3 bases; unmatched junction bases: 5. The germline gives CDR1 ENHRY, CDR2 SYGVKD. CDR3 length: 15 amino acids. The CDR3 reads CAISESLGGSYEQYF. As DNA, the CDR3 is TGTGCCATCAGTGAGTCGCTGGGGGGGAGCTACGAGCAGTACTTC.

The genes are TRBV19 and TRBJ2-4, with a weak D call TRBD1 (5 bases). CDR1 is LNHDA and CDR2 is SQIVND in the germline V gene (reference sequence). Trimming pared 9 bases from V and 3 bases from J, leaving 12 bases between. The CDR3 has 13 residues. The CDR3 bases are TGTGCCAGCGACCCAGGGAACAAAAACATTCAGTACTTC. Residues: CASDPGNKNIQYF.

The rearrangement links TRBV2 to TRBJ1-1; 7 bases agree with TRBD1. The CDR3 runs to 12 residues. The V gene end was trimmed by 3 bases and the J gene end by 6 bases; junction bases not matched to a gene: 1. In germline, CDR1 is SNHLY, CDR2 FYNNEI. The CDR3 protein is CASSDGTAEAFF. CDR3 bases: TGTGCCAGCAGTGATGGGACAGCTGAAGCTTTCTTT.

J is TRBJ2-1 and V is TRBV4-2; a weak D match, TRBD2 (6 bases). From germline, CDR1 is LGHNA and CDR2 YNFKEQ. The germline V and J ends were trimmed by 4 bases and 4 bases, with 17 bases remaining between them. This CDR3 has 16 amino acids. In DNA form, the CDR3 reads TGTGCCAGCAGCCCCTTTACTAGCAGTCCTTACAATGAGCAGTTCTTC. It is translated as CASSPFTSSPYNEQFF.

The V gene is TRBV5-1, the J gene TRBJ1-4, with D possibly being TRBD1 (5 bases). The germline V gene has CDR1 SGHRS and CDR2 YFSETQ. Trimming cost V 7 bases and J 5 bases, with 15 bases left between them. The CDR3 has 14 residues. CDR3: CASALRGLNEKLFF. The DNA of the CDR3 is TGCGCCAGCGCCCTGAGGGGATTAAATGAAAAACTGTTTTTT.

In this sample, this clone turned up a few times. The V and J genes are TRBV5-1 and TRBJ2-1; TRBD1 might be the D (5 bases). Germline loops: CDR1 SGHRS, CDR2 YFSETQ. This CDR3 comprises 14 residues. Deletions cut 0 bases from V and 6 bases from J, with 10 bases between. The CDR3 region has the DNA TGCGCCAGCAGCTTGGGACAGAACCTCAATGAGCAGTTCTTC. Translating it yields CASSLGQNLNEQFF. Using reference TRBV5-1 and TRBJ2-1 for the parts outside the CDR3, the full variable domain is KAGVTQTPRYLIKTRGQQVTLSCSPISGHRSVSWYQQTPGQGLQFLFEYFSETQRNKGNFPGRFSGRQFSNSRSEMNVSTLELGDSALYLCASSLGQNLNEQFFGPGTRLTVL.

This clone showed up just a few times. V usage is TRBV30 and J usage is TRBJ1-5; TRBD1 agrees at 7 bases. The V and J ends lost 3 bases and 4 bases, in that order; junction bases with no gene match: 9. There are 15 residues in the CDR3. Looked up from germline, CDR1 is GTSNPN and CDR2 is SVGIG (reference sequence). CDR3 region: CAWSGRQGPNQPQHF. The CDR3 DNA follows: TGTGCCTGGAGCGGTAGACAGGGACCTAATCAGCCCCAGCATTTT.

The sample holds a few counts of this clone. J is TRBJ2-3 and V is TRBV7-3; D is possibly TRBD2 (5 bases). The CDR3 contains 14 residues. Per germline, CDR1 SGHTA and CDR2 FQGTGA. V was pared by 5 bases and J by 2 bases, with 11 bases between. The CDR3 nucleotides read TGTGCCAGCAGCCGGACTCCCACCACAGATACGCAGTATTTT. Translating it yields CASSRTPTTDTQYF. The variable domain in full, completed from reference TRBV7-3 and TRBJ2-3, reads GAGVSQTPSNKVTEKGKYVELRCDPISGHTALYWYRQSLGQGPEFLIYFQGTGAADDSGLPNDRFFAVRPEGSVSTLKIQRTERGDSAVYLCASSRTPTTDTQYFGPGTRLTVL.

V is TRBV4-1 and J is TRBJ2-7; 9 bases fit TRBD2. The CDR3 totals 18 residues. Germline CDR1 reads MGHRA; CDR2 reads YSYEKL. V lost 2 bases to trimming and J lost 3 bases; unmatched junction nucleotides: 14. The CDR3 loop is CASSQTSSPLAGDYEQYF. The CDR3 region has the DNA TGCGCCAGCAGCCAAACTTCCTCGCCATTAGCGGGAGACTACGAGCAGTACTTC.

The chain recombines TRBV19 with TRBJ1-1; 8 nucleotides line up with TRBD1. CDR3 length equals 15 residues. The germline gives CDR1 LNHDA, CDR2 SQIVND (reference sequence). Trimming cost V 5 bases and J 0 bases; bases outside gene matches: 5. This chain's CDR3 is CASSLLDRVNTEAFF. The CDR3 DNA follows: TGTGCCAGTAGTCTTTTGGACAGGGTGAACACTGAAGCTTTCTTT.

The V gene is TRBV4-1, the J gene TRBJ2-3, with 8 positions matching TRBD2. The CDR3 sequence is 15 residues long. Per the germline V gene, CDR1 is MGHRA and CDR2 is YSYEKL. Trimming cost V 4 bases and J 4 bases; bases outside gene matches: 7. The CDR3 DNA follows: TGCGCCAGCAGCCTTCTCGGACTAGCTCCAGATACGCAGTATTTT. The encoded protein is CASSLLGLAPDTQYF.

The CDR3 loop is CASSISGMNTGELFF. CDR3 DNA: TGTGCCAGCAGTATTAGCGGAATGAACACCGGGGAGCTGTTTTTT. The rearrangement joins TRBV6-5 to TRBJ2-2; D is possibly TRBD2 (6 bases). The CDR3 is made up of 15 amino acids. Germline CDR1 is MNHEY and CDR2 is SVGAGI. Trimming removed 5 bases from V and 1 base from J, with 11 bases in between.

The chain carries TRBV27 and TRBJ2-7; 12 positions match TRBD2. This CDR3 comprises 17 residues. In germline, CDR1 is MNHEY, CDR2 SMNVEV (reference sequence). The J segment lost 4 bases and the V segment lost 2 bases, leaving 9 bases of the junction unmatched. Here the CDR3 reads CASSLMAETSGSYEQYF. CDR3 coding DNA: TGTGCCAGCAGTTTAATGGCTGAGACTAGCGGGAGTTACGAGCAGTACTTC.

The gene calls are TRBV10-3 and TRBJ1-3, with TRBD1 matching 8 bases. CDR3 size: 19 residues. Germline CDR1 is ENHRY and CDR2 is SYGVKD. The V gene end was trimmed by 3 bases and the J gene end by 0 bases; junction bases not matched to a gene: 13. CDR3 coding DNA: TGTGCCATCAGTGAACCACCGGACAGGGTGATAACCTCTGGAAACACCATATATTTT. This gives the protein CAISEPPDRVITSGNTIYF.

The chain uses TRBV2 and TRBJ2-7; possible D gene TRBD1, 6 bases. Trimming took off 7 bases at V and 9 bases at J, with 16 bases between the two ends. CDR1 is SNHLY and CDR2 is FYNNEI in the germline V gene. This CDR3 has 12 residues. CDR3 residues: CASKSTGPTQYF. The DNA of the CDR3 is TGTGCCAGCAAATCGACAGGCCCAACGCAGTACTTC. Full variable domain (rest looked up from reference TRBV2 and TRBJ2-7): EPEVTQTPSHQVTQMGQEVILRCVPISNHLYFYWYRQILGQKVEFLVSFYNNEISEKSEIFDDQFSVERPDGSNFTLKIRSTKLEDSAMYFCASKSTGPTQYFGPGTRLTVT.

The chain joins TRBV19 to TRBJ2-7; D is uncertain. Trimming shortened V by 4 bases and J by 2 bases, and 12 bases separated the two germline ends. The CDR3 loop spans 14 amino acids. Germline assignment: CDR1 LNHDA and CDR2 SQIVND (reference sequence). The CDR3 sequence is CASSTSTYTYEQYF. Written as DNA, the CDR3 is TGTGCCAGTAGTACCTCGACCTATACCTACGAGCAGTACTTC.

A remark on this clone: Other DNA sequences within the sample encode an identical CDR3. The chain links TRBV6-5 to TRBJ2-1, with D unresolved. Per the germline V gene, CDR1 is MNHEY and CDR2 is SVGAGI. The CDR3 runs to 11 residues. V lost 2 bases to trimming and J lost 6 bases, with 2 bases between them. Here the CDR3 DNA reads TGTGCCAGCAGTTACGCCAATGAGCAGTTCTTC. It codes for CASSYANEQFF.

This clone was picked up a small number of times. The V and J genes are TRBV6-5 and TRBJ1-3; TRBD1 agrees at 9 bases. The V gene's germline CDR1 is MNHEY and CDR2 SVGAGI. The CDR3 has 13 amino acids. V shed 8 bases and J 3 bases; nucleotides not matched to a gene: 2. The CDR3 is CASSTGGGNTIYF. The CDR3 DNA sequence: TGTGCCAGCTCGACAGGGGGTGGAAACACCATATATTTT.

This clone showed up just a few times. The V call is TRBV27, the J call TRBJ1-1; D possibly corresponds to TRBD1 (5 bases). The CDR3 spans 13 residues. The germline gives CDR1 MNHEY, CDR2 SMNVEV (reference sequence). The germline V and J ends were trimmed by 5 bases and 3 bases, with 10 bases remaining between them. CDR3 residues: CASSVSGYTEAFF. CDR3 bases: TGTGCCAGCAGTGTGTCAGGGTACACTGAAGCTTTCTTT.

This clone was seen a single time. The rearrangement uses TRBV13 and TRBJ2-3; 8 bases are a match to TRBD1. Germline CDR1 is PRHDT and CDR2 is FYEKMQ (reference sequence). The CDR3 length is 15 residues. V trimming: 0 bases; J trimming: 3 bases; junction bases outside the gene matches: 2. The CDR3 region has the DNA TGTGCCAGCAGCTTAGGGGACAGGGAGACAGATACGCAGTATTTT. Translating it yields CASSLGDRETDTQYF.

This chain uses TRBV5-1 with TRBJ1-4; possibly TRBD1 for D (5 bases). This CDR3 is 16 amino acids long. Germline lookup yields CDR1 SGHRS and CDR2 YFSETQ. V was clipped by 4 bases and J by 0 bases, with 13 bases between them. CDR3 DNA: TGCGCCAGCAGCAATAAGGGGCTTGCAACTAATGAAAAACTGTTTTTT. It yields the protein CASSNKGLATNEKLFF.

The genes are TRBV6-4 and TRBJ2-3; the D gene is possibly TRBD2 (6 bases). CDR3 length equals 14 residues. CDR1 and CDR2 (germline): MRHNA, SNTAGT. Trimming removed 4 bases from V and 2 bases from J, with 10 bases in between. The DNA for the CDR3 is TGTGCCAGCAGTGTCGGGGGAACCACAGATACGCAGTATTTT. Its translation: CASSVGGTTDTQYF.

This sequence joins TRBV19 and TRBJ2-7; tentative D call: TRBD2 (5 bases). This CDR3 contains 15 residues. Germline CDR1 is LNHDA and CDR2 is SQIVND (reference sequence). Trimming pared 3 bases from V and 0 bases from J, leaving 12 bases between. CDR3 region: CASSIKWESSYEQYF. CDR3 sequence (DNA): TGTGCCAGTAGTATTAAGTGGGAGAGCTCCTACGAGCAGTACTTC.

For the CDR3, the DNA is TGTGCCAGCTCATCGAACAGCAATGAGCAGTTCTTC. This codes for CASSSNSNEQFF. The chain recombines TRBV18 with TRBJ2-1; D gene unclear. V shed 5 bases and J shed 6 bases, with 8 bases lying between them. Germline V gene data show CDR1 as KGHSH and CDR2 as LQKENI. This CDR3 comprises 12 residues.

V is TRBV5-4 and J is TRBJ2-3, with TRBD1 matching over 7 bases. CDR3 length: 15 amino acids. V lost 1 base, J lost 3 bases, and 5 bases stayed unmatched. Germline loops: CDR1 SGHNT, CDR2 YYREEE (reference sequence). The CDR3 nucleotides are TGTGCCAGCAGCTTGAGGGGGCCTCGGACAGATACGCAGTATTTT. It codes for CASSLRGPRTDTQYF.

This clone was seen a single time. This chain's CDR3 is CASSPQLNTEAFF. The CDR3 nucleotides read TGTGCCAGCAGCCCACAATTGAACACTGAAGCTTTCTTT. The chain joins TRBV11-2 to TRBJ1-1; D is undetermined. The CDR3 has 13 amino acids. Germline values: CDR1 SGHAT, CDR2 FQNNGV. Trimming cost V 5 bases and J 0 bases, with 7 bases left between them.

The chain employs TRBV29-1 and TRBJ1-1, with D hard to call. Germline CDR1 reads SQVTM; CDR2 reads ANQGSEA. The CDR3 has 11 residues. The V end was cut by 4 bases, the J end by 0 bases, with 3 bases between. The CDR3 region has the DNA TGCAGCGTTGGGGTGAACACTGAAGCTTTCTTT. Its translation is CSVGVNTEAFF.

The chain joins TRBV5-4 to TRBJ2-7; no firm D call. Germline V CDR1 and CDR2: SGHNT, YYREEE (reference sequence). V lost 1 base and J 2 bases, leaving 13 bases between the germline ends. There are 15 residues in the CDR3. CDR3 region: CASSLFTEVTYEQYF. DNA for the CDR3: TGTGCCAGCAGCTTGTTTACAGAGGTTACCTACGAGCAGTACTTC.

V usage is TRBV2 and J usage is TRBJ1-2; TRBD1 matches 8 bases. CDR3 length: 15 amino acids. V dropped 6 bases and J dropped 2; count of bases not matched to a gene: 8. Germline assignment: CDR1 SNHLY and CDR2 FYNNEI. The CDR3 DNA sequence: TGTGCCAGCAGCCCAGGGGGCGCAGCGAACTATGGCTACACCTTC. Its translation is CASSPGGAANYGYTF.

V usage is TRBV11-2 and J usage is TRBJ1-4; D call uncertain. V was shortened by 5 bases and J by 4 bases, with 14 bases between the two germline ends. From germline, CDR1 is SGHAT and CDR2 FQNNGV. This CDR3 has 15 amino acids. The CDR3 sequence: CASSPSRTDNEKLFF. The CDR3, as DNA: TGTGCCAGCAGCCCCTCCCGCACAGATAATGAAAAACTGTTTTTT.

The V call is TRBV6-1, the J call TRBJ1-6; D may be TRBD1 (6 bases). This CDR3 contains 14 residues. Trimming stripped 6 bases from V and 7 bases from J, with 13 bases between. Germline V gene lookup returns CDR1 MNHNS and CDR2 SASEGT. CDR3 coding DNA: TGTGCCAGCAGCGCGGGAGGGGGAAATTCACCCCTCCACTTT. It is translated as CASSAGGGNSPLHF.